This T cell receptor (beta chain) is from a study of monozygotic twins with inflammatory bowel disease. TCRdb reanalyzed the 5' RACE reads and collapses them to one entry per CDR3 protein, without DNA. The sample holds some 160,000 distinct CDR3 sequences. A remark on this clonotype: What it binds is unknown.

The CDR3 is 15 residues long. Germline V gene sequence: CDR1 SGHRS, CDR2 YFSETQ. Study outcomes and limitations: The authors note that differing immunosuppressive treatments may have added variability to patient repertoires.

The clonotype comes from a human donor with ulcerative colitis or Crohn's disease, or a healthy co-twin of an affected twin (not recorded which). The V gene is TRBV5-1, the J gene TRBJ1-5; the TRBD1 assignment by TCRdb is unverifiable without DNA. The sample consisted of blood. Here the CDR3 reads CASSPGQGAGQPQHF.